The 9 T cell receptor beta chains reported below all come from one sample, sequenced in a study of blood T cell repertoires in COVID-19. Sequencing used immunoSEQ multiplex PCR; TCRdb keeps in-frame clones, though not all of them. The data hold 120,000 or so clones, with around 63% observed a single time. The sample consisted of peripheral blood. Receptors originate from a woman aged 70-85 years with acute or convalescent COVID-19.

The chain employs TRBV3-1 (or the pseudogene TRBV3-2) and TRBJ2-5; 7 bases match TRBD2. The CDR3 is 13 amino acids. The germline gives CDR1 LGHDT, CDR2 YNNKEL (reference sequence). V was clipped by 4 bases and J by 1 base; unmatched bases: 0. DNA for the CDR3: TGTGCCAGCAGCCGACTAGCCCAAGAGACCCAGTACTTC. Translated, it gives CASSRLAQETQYF.

The chain combines TRBV10-3 with TRBJ2-3, with TRBD2 matching 14 bases. Losses at the gene ends were 7 bases for V and 4 bases for J; bases not matched to a gene: 7. This CDR3 contains 16 residues. Germline CDR1 reads ENHRY; CDR2 reads SYGVKD. CDR3 sequence (DNA): TGTGCCATCAAACCGAGGACTAGCGGGGGGTCAGATACGCAGTATTTT. Its translation: CAIKPRTSGGSDTQYF.

The V and J genes are TRBV10-3 and TRBJ2-2, with TRBD1 identical over 9 bases. The V gene end was trimmed by 5 bases and the J gene end by 6 bases; junction bases not matched to a gene: 4. Germline lookup yields CDR1 ENHRY and CDR2 SYGVKD. CDR3 length equals 14 residues. The CDR3 coding sequence is TGTGCCATCAGTCGGACAGGGGCCCCCGGGGAGCTGTTTTTT. It yields the protein CAISRTGAPGELFF.

This clone was counted only a few times. The rearrangement links TRBV7-2 to TRBJ1-2; unclear D gene. This CDR3 has 15 residues. The V and J ends lost 5 bases and 2 bases respectively, with 15 bases between them. Germline CDR1 reads SGHTA; CDR2 reads FQGNSA. DNA of the CDR3: TGTGCCAGCAGCCCTTCCGGAGGGCAGAACTATGGCTACACCTTC. This gives the protein CASSPSGGQNYGYTF. The entire variable domain, with the rest obtained from reference TRBV7-2 and TRBJ1-2, is as follows: GAGVSQSPSNKVTEKGKDVELRCDPISGHTALYWYRQSLGQGLEFLIYFQGNSAPDKSGLPSDRFSAERTGGSVSTLTIQRTQQEDSAVYLCASSPSGGQNYGYTFGSGTRLTVV.

This chain connects TRBV9 to TRBJ2-2; D may be TRBD1 (6 bases). The germline gives CDR1 SGDLS, CDR2 YYNGEE. The CDR3 runs 16 residues. Trimming took off 0 bases at V and 3 bases at J, with 12 bases between the two ends. CDR3 nucleotide sequence: TGTGCCAGCAGCGTAGGGGCTCAGGGGTACACCGGGGAGCTGTTTTTT. It translates to CASSVGAQGYTGELFF.

This rearrangement joins TRBV7-6 to TRBJ2-1, with D uncertain. The CDR3 runs to 16 residues. V was pared by 1 base and J by 0 bases, with 10 bases between. CDR1 is SGHVS and CDR2 is FNYEAQ in the germline V gene. CDR3 nucleotides: TGTGCCAGCAGCTTAGAAGCATCGAGCTCCTACAATGAGCAGTTCTTC. Protein: CASSLEASSSYNEQFF.

The chain carries TRBV19 and TRBJ2-5; TRBD2 is a possible D gene (5 bases). The V end was cut by 3 bases, the J end by 5 bases, with 22 bases between. Germline CDR1 is LNHDA and CDR2 is SQIVND (reference sequence). CDR3 length: 17 residues. Written as DNA, the CDR3 is TGTGCCAGTAGTATTCTCGGAGGCGCGAACCATCGGGAGACCCAGTACTTC. This translates into CASSILGGANHRETQYF.

Remarks on this clone: Other DNA sequences within the sample encode an identical CDR3. This chain uses TRBV5-1 with TRBJ2-5; TRBD2 agrees at 9 bases. The germline CDR1 and CDR2 sequences are SGHRS and YFSETQ. The V gene end was trimmed by 2 bases and the J gene end by 1 base; junction bases not matched to a gene: 3. CDR3 size: 15 residues. CDR3 loop: CASSFSGGLQETQYF. CDR3 nucleotide sequence: TGCGCCAGCAGCTTTAGCGGGGGCCTCCAAGAGACCCAGTACTTC.

This clone occurred a few times. In the same sample, other DNA sequences code for this CDR3. The rearrangement uses TRBV2 and TRBJ2-2, with TRBD2 matching 12 bases. V was pared by 11 bases and J by 6 bases, with 19 bases of the junction left unmatched. The CDR3 has 18 amino acids. Per the germline V gene, CDR1 is SNHLY and CDR2 is FYNNEI. The CDR3 region is CAARGRLAGGTGAGELFF. In DNA, the CDR3 is TGTGCCGCCAGGGGGCGGCTAGCGGGGGGGACGGGTGCCGGGGAGCTGTTTTTT.